One sample yielded the 27 T cell receptor beta chains listed below, sequenced in a study of T cells in Graves' hyperthyroidism and ophthalmopathy. Researchers amplified the TCR beta CDR3 regions from RNA transcripts. In the first-round RT-PCR of the TCR CDR3, the HTBI primer set was used. TCRdb ran MiXCR on the multiplex PCR reads and lists one entry per CDR3 protein. The sample holds 490,000 or so distinct CDR3 sequences, around a fifth seen once. Material for sequencing was blood. The receptors derive from a woman in her 70s with Graves' ophthalmopathy.

Ten or more counts support this clonotype. This chain joins TRBV29-1 and TRBJ1-1; D might be TRBD1 (5 bases). V gave up 7 bases and J gave up 1 base, with 10 bases separating them. CDR1 and CDR2 from the germline V gene are SQVTM and ANQGSEA. The CDR3 contains 12 residues. The CDR3 spells CSGGERNTEAFF. CDR3 in DNA: TGCAGCGGAGGGGAAAGGAACACTGAAGCTTTCTTT.

At least ten counts were recorded for this clonotype. The genes are TRBV2 and TRBJ2-3, with 7 bases matching TRBD2. Germline CDR1 reads SNHLY; CDR2 reads FYNNEI. This CDR3 comprises 14 residues. Losses at the gene ends were 7 bases for V and 0 bases for J; bases not matched to a gene: 4. The chain's CDR3 is CASKSGASTDTQYF. CDR3 nucleotides: TGTGCCAGCAAGAGCGGGGCCAGCACAGATACGCAGTATTTT.

The chain has TRBV7-2 and TRBJ2-1; D gene ambiguous. Trimming cost V 1 base and J 6 bases, with 13 bases left between them. The CDR3 contains 15 residues. CDR1 and CDR2 (germline): SGHTA, FQGNSA. CDR3 loop: CASSLVSGMSNEQFF. The CDR3 DNA reads as TGTGCCAGCAGCTTAGTCTCGGGTATGTCCAATGAGCAGTTCTTC.

This clonotype was found a few times. This chain connects TRBV4-1 to TRBJ1-2; possibly TRBD1 for D (5 bases). V was clipped by 4 bases and J by 1 base, with 13 bases between them. CDR1 MGHRA and CDR2 YSYEKL come from the germline V gene. The CDR3 is 15 residues long. The CDR3: CASSRSGGSNYGYTF. The CDR3 coding sequence is TGCGCCAGCAGCCGGTCCGGGGGTAGTAACTATGGCTACACCTTC.

V usage is TRBV24-1 and J usage is TRBJ2-3; D unresolved. The V end lost 0 bases, the J end lost 6 bases, and 9 bases lay between the germline ends. CDR1 and CDR2 (germline): KGHDR, SFDVKD. The CDR3 has 14 residues. CDR3 sequence: CATSDLPFHDTQYF. CDR3 nucleotide sequence: TGTGCCACCAGTGATTTGCCCTTTCACGATACGCAGTATTTT.

A few counts support this clonotype. The rearrangement links TRBV6-2 or TRBV6-3 to TRBJ2-1; D is uncertain. The V gene's germline CDR1 is MNHEY and CDR2 SVGEGT. The V end was cut by 5 bases, the J end by 7 bases, with 6 bases between. The CDR3 totals 11 residues. The CDR3 region is CASSNRNEQFF. In DNA, the CDR3 is TGTGCCAGCAGTAATAGGAATGAGCAGTTCTTC.

This clonotype showed up many times. This chain links TRBV20-1 with TRBJ1-5; possible D gene TRBD1, 5 bases. Trimming left V 1 base short and J 7 bases short, with 11 bases between. Germline V gives CDR1 DFQATT, CDR2 SNEGSKA (reference sequence). The CDR3 extends over 13 amino acids. CDR3 sequence (DNA): TGCAGTGCTAGAGGTGCAGGGACCCAGCCCCAGCATTTT. Translating it yields CSARGAGTQPQHF.

The V and J genes are TRBV19 and TRBJ2-7; D is perhaps TRBD2 (6 bases). Germline values: CDR1 LNHDA, CDR2 SQIVND (reference sequence). The CDR3 runs 14 residues. The germline V and J ends were trimmed by 4 bases and 0 bases, with 10 bases remaining between them. The CDR3 loop reads CASSKSSVSYEQYF. The CDR3 DNA is TGTGCCAGTAGTAAGTCTAGCGTCTCCTACGAGCAGTACTTC.

This clonotype was observed many times. This chain links TRBV28 with TRBJ1-5; no clear D gene. CDR1 and CDR2 from the germline V gene are MDHEN and SYDVKM. This CDR3 has 15 amino acids. Trimming took off 6 bases at V and 2 bases at J, with 14 bases between the two ends. The CDR3 is CASSLESLGNQPQHF. The CDR3, as DNA: TGTGCCAGCAGCCTGGAATCCCTGGGCAATCAGCCCCAGCATTTT.

In its sample, this clonotype was seen a few times. V is TRBV2 and J is TRBJ2-2; D is perhaps TRBD1 (6 bases). Between the trimmed V and J ends, which lost 6 bases and 2 bases, there was a span of 13 bases. The CDR3 contains 15 residues. Germline V gene sequence: CDR1 SNHLY, CDR2 FYNNEI. CDR3 nucleotides: TGTGCCAGCAGAGCCGGGACAAGTAACACCGGGGAGCTGTTTTTT. It yields the protein CASRAGTSNTGELFF.

This sequence joins TRBV6-1 and TRBJ2-4; D possibly corresponds to TRBD2 (6 bases). There are 11 residues in the CDR3. V was clipped by 6 bases and J by 8 bases, with 8 bases between them. Germline values: CDR1 MNHNS, CDR2 SASEGT. The CDR3 spells CASRWGDIQYF. CDR3 nucleotides: TGTGCCAGCAGGTGGGGGGACATTCAGTACTTC.

This clonotype was seen more than once but under ten times. This chain connects TRBV19 to TRBJ2-1, with 10 positions matching TRBD2. V lost 4 bases to trimming and J lost 7 bases; unmatched junction nucleotides: 7. CDR3 size: 15 residues. Per germline, CDR1 LNHDA and CDR2 SQIVND (reference sequence). CDR3 DNA sequence: TGTGCCAGTAGTAAGACTAGCGGGTACGGGAATGAGCAGTTCTTC. Protein product: CASSKTSGYGNEQFF.

The chain links TRBV28 to TRBJ1-2, with D perhaps matching TRBD1 (5 bases). V dropped 5 bases and J dropped 4 bases, with 11 bases sitting between them. This CDR3 contains 13 residues. Per germline, CDR1 MDHEN and CDR2 SYDVKM. The CDR3 reads CASSLGAIYGYTF. The CDR3 DNA follows: TGTGCCAGCAGTCTAGGGGCGATCTATGGCTACACCTTC.

A few counts support this clonotype. This rearrangement joins TRBV11-2 to TRBJ2-7; D ambiguous. V lost 5 bases and J 0 bases, leaving 5 bases between the germline ends. The length of the CDR3 is 12 residues. The germline V gene encodes CDR1 SGHAT and CDR2 FQNNGV. The CDR3 DNA reads as TGTGCCAGCAGCACCCGCTCCTACGAGCAGTACTTC. Protein: CASSTRSYEQYF. Full variable domain (remainder filled in from reference TRBV11-2 and TRBJ2-7): EAGVAQSPRYKIIEKRQSVAFWCNPISGHATLYWYQQILGQGPKLLIQFQNNGVVDDSQLPKDRFSAERLKGVDSTLKIQPAKLEDSAVYLCASSTRSYEQYFGPGTRLTVT.

This clonotype was recorded a few times. The CDR3 DNA is TGTGCCAGCAGTTTAAGGGAACCAGGCTACACCTTC. It is translated as CASSLREPGYTF. The chain carries TRBV28 and TRBJ1-2; no reliable D call. This CDR3 is 12 amino acids long. Trimming pared 2 bases from V and 8 bases from J, leaving 9 bases between. Germline CDR1 and CDR2: MDHEN and SYDVKM.

The rearrangement joins TRBV19 to TRBJ2-5; a possible D gene is TRBD1 (5 bases). Trimming left V 3 bases short and J 4 bases short, with 12 bases between. The CDR3 loop spans 14 amino acids. From germline, CDR1 is LNHDA and CDR2 SQIVND (reference sequence). The CDR3: CASSITGSPETQYF. CDR3 bases: TGTGCCAGTAGTATCACAGGCTCCCCAGAGACCCAGTACTTC.

This clonotype was observed many times. V gene TRBV12-3 or TRBV12-4 combines with J gene TRBJ2-7; 10 bases fit TRBD2. The CDR3 has 17 residues. The V and J ends lost 6 bases and 0 bases, in that order; junction bases with no gene match: 11. CDR3 amino acids: CASSPPYSGGSSYEQYF. CDR3 DNA: TGTGCCAGCAGCCCTCCATATAGCGGGGGGAGCTCCTACGAGCAGTACTTC.

This clonotype was picked up a small number of times. V gene TRBV20-1 combines with J gene TRBJ1-1; possible D gene TRBD1, 5 bases. V was shortened by 2 bases and J by 5 bases, with 9 bases between the two germline ends. The CDR3 runs 12 residues. Germline V gene lookup returns CDR1 DFQATT and CDR2 SNEGSKA (reference sequence). The DNA of the CDR3 is TGCAGTGCTAGAAAAGGGGAGACTGAAGCTTTCTTT. Translating it yields CSARKGETEAFF.

This clonotype has more than one count but fewer than ten. This sequence joins TRBV7-3 and TRBJ1-3, with TRBD1 as a possible D gene (6 bases). CDR3 length: 15 amino acids. V was shortened by 2 bases and J by 4 bases, with 12 bases between the two germline ends. CDR1 is SGHTA, CDR2 FQGTGA, per germline. CDR3 sequence: CASSLGRGPGNTIYF. The CDR3 DNA reads as TGTGCCAGCAGCTTAGGCCGGGGGCCCGGAAACACCATATATTTT. The whole variable domain, remainder taken from reference TRBV7-3 and TRBJ1-3, is GAGVSQTPSNKVTEKGKYVELRCDPISGHTALYWYRQSLGQGPEFLIYFQGTGAADDSGLPNDRFFAVRPEGSVSTLKIQRTERGDSAVYLCASSLGRGPGNTIYFGEGSWLTVV.

This rearrangement joins TRBV5-5 to TRBJ2-1; a possible D gene is TRBD2 (5 bases). V was clipped by 6 bases and J by 6 bases, with 10 bases between them. This CDR3 has 12 residues. Germline CDR1 is SGHKS and CDR2 is YYEKEE (reference sequence). This chain's CDR3 is CASNRGFNEQFF. CDR3 in DNA: TGTGCCAGCAACCGGGGATTCAATGAGCAGTTCTTC.

This clonotype was counted between two and nine times. The genes are TRBV30 and TRBJ2-5; D unresolved. The CDR3 is made up of 13 amino acids. The V gene lost 0 bases and the J gene lost 5 bases, with 10 bases spanning the gap. Germline CDR1 and CDR2: GTSNPN and SVGIG (reference sequence). CDR3 residues: CAWSVRPFETQYF. The CDR3 DNA reads TGTGCCTGGAGTGTACGCCCATTTGAGACCCAGTACTTC.

This CDR3 is CASSRGGLNTGELFF. CDR3 coding DNA: TGTGCCAGCAGCCGGGGGGGTCTAAACACCGGGGAGCTGTTTTTT. This chain links TRBV7-9 with TRBJ2-2, with TRBD2 matching over 8 bases. Germline values: CDR1 SEHNR, CDR2 FQNEAQ (reference sequence). The CDR3 is made up of 15 amino acids. J gave up 2 bases and V 5 bases, and 4 bases lay outside the gene matches.

This clonotype was counted at least ten times. The V gene is TRBV10-3, the J gene TRBJ2-1; D possibly corresponds to TRBD2 (5 bases). V was clipped by 7 bases and J by 0 bases, with 13 bases between them. The germline V gene has CDR1 ENHRY and CDR2 SYGVKD. The CDR3 is 15 amino acids. CDR3 DNA: TGTGCCATCAAGGATAGCGCCAGCTCCTACAATGAGCAGTTCTTC. Amino acid sequence: CAIKDSASSYNEQFF.

Regarding this clonotype: Compared with germline, one end of the junction differs, possibly owing to a read error. The rearrangement uses TRBV5-1 and TRBJ2-7; D possibly corresponds to TRBD1 (5 bases). CDR3 size: 15 residues. CDR1 is SGHRS and CDR2 is YFSETQ in the germline V gene. The CDR3 DNA is TGCGCCAGCATCTTGGGGCTAGTCGGGCAGGGCGAGCAGTACTTC. It is translated as CASILGLVGQGEQYF.

This chain links TRBV3-1 with TRBJ2-4, with 8 bases matching TRBD2. V was pared by 0 bases and J by 8 bases, with 12 bases of the junction left unmatched. This CDR3 is 17 amino acids long. CDR1 and CDR2 from the germline V gene are LGHDT and YNNKEL (reference sequence). The CDR3 loop reads CASSQDWTSGSLDIQYF. The CDR3 DNA follows: TGTGCCAGCAGCCAAGATTGGACCAGCGGGAGTCTTGACATTCAGTACTTC.

This clonotype was counted between two and nine times. The chain has TRBV12-3 or TRBV12-4 and TRBJ2-1, with a possible D match to TRBD2 (5 bases). The CDR3 is made up of 14 amino acids. V was shortened by 3 bases and J by 1 base, with 7 bases between the two germline ends. In nucleotides, the CDR3 is TGTGCCAGCAGTTTCGACTATTCCTACAATGAGCAGTTCTTC. As protein: CASSFDYSYNEQFF.

V is TRBV27 and J is TRBJ1-1; 7 nucleotides line up with TRBD1. Germline V gives CDR1 MNHEY, CDR2 SMNVEV (reference sequence). The CDR3 has 14 residues. The junction had 8 bases not matched to a gene; V was cut back by 8 bases and J by 2 bases. CDR3 region: CASVLRDRNTEAFF. The CDR3 nucleotides read TGTGCCAGCGTACTCCGGGACAGAAACACTGAAGCTTTCTTT.